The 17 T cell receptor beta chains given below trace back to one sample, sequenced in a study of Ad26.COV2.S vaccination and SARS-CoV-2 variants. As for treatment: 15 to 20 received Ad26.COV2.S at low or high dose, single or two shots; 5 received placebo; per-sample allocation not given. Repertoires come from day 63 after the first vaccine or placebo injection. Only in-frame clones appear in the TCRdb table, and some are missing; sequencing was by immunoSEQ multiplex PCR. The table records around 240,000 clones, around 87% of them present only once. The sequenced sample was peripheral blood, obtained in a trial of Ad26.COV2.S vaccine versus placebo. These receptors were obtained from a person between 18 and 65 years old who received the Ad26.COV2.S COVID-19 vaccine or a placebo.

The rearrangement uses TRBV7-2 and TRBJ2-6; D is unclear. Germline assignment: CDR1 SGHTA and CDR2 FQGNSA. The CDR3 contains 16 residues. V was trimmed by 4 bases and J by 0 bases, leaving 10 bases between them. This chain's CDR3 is CASSSNSISGANVLTF. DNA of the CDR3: TGTGCCAGCAGCTCCAACTCTATCTCTGGGGCCAACGTCCTGACTTTC.

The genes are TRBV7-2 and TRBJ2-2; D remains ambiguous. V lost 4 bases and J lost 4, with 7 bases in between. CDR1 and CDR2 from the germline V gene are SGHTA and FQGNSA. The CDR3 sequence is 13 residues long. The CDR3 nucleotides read TGTGCCAGCAGCTCCCTCCCCACCGGGGAGCTGTTTTTT. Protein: CASSSLPTGELFF.

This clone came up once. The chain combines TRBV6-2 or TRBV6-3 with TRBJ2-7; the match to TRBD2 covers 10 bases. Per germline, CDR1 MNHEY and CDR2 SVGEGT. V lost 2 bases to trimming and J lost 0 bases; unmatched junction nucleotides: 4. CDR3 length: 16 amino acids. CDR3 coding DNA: TGTGCCAGCAGTTACCAGGGACTAGCGAGCTCCTACGAGCAGTACTTC. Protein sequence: CASSYQGLASSYEQYF.

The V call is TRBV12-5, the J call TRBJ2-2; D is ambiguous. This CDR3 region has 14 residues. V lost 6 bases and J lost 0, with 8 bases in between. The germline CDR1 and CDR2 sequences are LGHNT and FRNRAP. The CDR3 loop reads CASGFGANTGELFF. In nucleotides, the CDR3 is TGTGCTAGTGGGTTCGGAGCGAACACCGGGGAGCTGTTTTTT.

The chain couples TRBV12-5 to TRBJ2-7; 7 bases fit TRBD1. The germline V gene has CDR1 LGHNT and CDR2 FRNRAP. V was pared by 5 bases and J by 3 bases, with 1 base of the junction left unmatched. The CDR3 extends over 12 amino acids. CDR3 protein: CASGRDSYEQYF. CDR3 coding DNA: TGTGCTAGTGGTCGGGACAGCTACGAGCAGTACTTC.

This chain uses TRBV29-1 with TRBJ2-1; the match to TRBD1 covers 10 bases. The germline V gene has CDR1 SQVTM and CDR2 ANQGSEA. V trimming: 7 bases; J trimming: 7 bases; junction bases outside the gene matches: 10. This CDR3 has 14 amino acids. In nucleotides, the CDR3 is TGCAGCGGAGGAAGGACAGGGGGGAGGAATGAGCAGTTCTTC. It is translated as CSGGRTGGRNEQFF.

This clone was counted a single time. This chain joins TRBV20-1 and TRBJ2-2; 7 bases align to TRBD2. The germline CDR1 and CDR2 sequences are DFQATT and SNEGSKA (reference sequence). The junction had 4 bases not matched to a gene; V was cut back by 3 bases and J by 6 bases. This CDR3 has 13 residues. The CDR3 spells CSASLRESGELFF. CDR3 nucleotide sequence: TGCAGTGCTAGTTTGCGGGAGTCCGGGGAGCTGTTTTTT.

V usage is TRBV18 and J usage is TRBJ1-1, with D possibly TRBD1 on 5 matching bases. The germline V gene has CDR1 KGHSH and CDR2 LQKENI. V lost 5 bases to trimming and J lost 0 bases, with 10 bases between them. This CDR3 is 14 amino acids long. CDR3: CASSIGTLNTEAFF. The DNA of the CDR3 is TGTGCCAGCTCAATAGGGACGTTGAACACTGAAGCTTTCTTT.

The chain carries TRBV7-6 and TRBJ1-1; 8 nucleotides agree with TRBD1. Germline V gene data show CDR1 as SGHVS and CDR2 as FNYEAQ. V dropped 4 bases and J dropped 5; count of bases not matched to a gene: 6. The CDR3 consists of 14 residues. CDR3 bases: TGTGCCAGCAGCTACGGACAGGGTAAAACTGAAGCTTTCTTT. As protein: CASSYGQGKTEAFF.

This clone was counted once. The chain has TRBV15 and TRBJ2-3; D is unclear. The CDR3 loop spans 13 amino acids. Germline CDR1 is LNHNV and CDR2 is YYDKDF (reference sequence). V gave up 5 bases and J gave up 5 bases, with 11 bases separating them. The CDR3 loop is CATSGSNLDTQYF. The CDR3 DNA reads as TGTGCCACCAGCGGCTCTAATCTAGATACGCAGTATTTT.

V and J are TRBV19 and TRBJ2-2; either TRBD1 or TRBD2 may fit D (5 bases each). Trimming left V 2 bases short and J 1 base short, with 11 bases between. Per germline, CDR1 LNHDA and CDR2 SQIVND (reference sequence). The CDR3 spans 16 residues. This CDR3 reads CASSILGTVNTGELFF. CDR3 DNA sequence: TGTGCCAGTAGTATACTCGGGACGGTGAACACCGGGGAGCTGTTTTTT.

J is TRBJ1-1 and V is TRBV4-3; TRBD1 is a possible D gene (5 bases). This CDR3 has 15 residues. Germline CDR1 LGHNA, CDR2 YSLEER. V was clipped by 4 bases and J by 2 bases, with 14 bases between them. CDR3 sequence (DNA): TGCGCCAGCAGCCCTATGCGGGGCGCCAACACTGAAGCTTTCTTT. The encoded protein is CASSPMRGANTEAFF.

CDR3 residues: CASSKPGQGAVEQFF. The CDR3, as DNA: TGTGCCAGCAGCAAACCGGGACAGGGGGCAGTTGAGCAGTTCTTC. The genes are TRBV9 and TRBJ2-1, with 12 bases aligning to TRBD1. The V gene end was trimmed by 4 bases and the J gene end by 9 bases; junction bases not matched to a gene: 8. Germline V gives CDR1 SGDLS, CDR2 YYNGEE. The CDR3 sequence is 15 residues long.

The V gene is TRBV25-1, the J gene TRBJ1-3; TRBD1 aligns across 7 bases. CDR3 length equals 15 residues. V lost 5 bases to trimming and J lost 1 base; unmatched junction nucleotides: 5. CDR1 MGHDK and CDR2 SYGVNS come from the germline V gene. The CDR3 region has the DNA TGTGCCAGCAGTCCCCAGACAGGGTCTGGAAACACCATATATTTT. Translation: CASSPQTGSGNTIYF.

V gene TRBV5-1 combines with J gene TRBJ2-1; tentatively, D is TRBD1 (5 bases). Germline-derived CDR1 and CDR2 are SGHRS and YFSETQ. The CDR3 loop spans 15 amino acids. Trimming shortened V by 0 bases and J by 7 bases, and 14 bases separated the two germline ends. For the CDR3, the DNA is TGCGCCAGCAGCTTGGGTGGGGCAGGCCGGAATGAGCAGTTCTTC. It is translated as CASSLGGAGRNEQFF.

CDR3 bases: TGTGCCAGCAGTTACGGCACCTACGAGCAGTACTTC. It yields the protein CASSYGTYEQYF. The chain combines TRBV6-5 with TRBJ2-7; no clear D. The CDR3 length is 12 residues. Trimming took 2 bases from V and 2 from J, leaving 4 bases between them. Germline-derived CDR1 and CDR2 are MNHEY and SVGAGI.

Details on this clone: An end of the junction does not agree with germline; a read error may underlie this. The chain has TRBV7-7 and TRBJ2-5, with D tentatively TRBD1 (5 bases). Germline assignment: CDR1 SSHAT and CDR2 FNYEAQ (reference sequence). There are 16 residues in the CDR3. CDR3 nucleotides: TGTGCTAGCAGCCAGCTTCCGGGCGCAGGGCGCGAGACCCAGTACTTC. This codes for CASSQLPGAGRETQYF.